This T cell receptor beta chain appears in the sequencing data of a study of shared clonotypes between healthy human individuals. Method: immunoSEQ multiplex PCR; TCRdb's copy keeps in-frame clones and lacks some. Altogether roughly 2.4 million clones are present, approximately 94% being singletons, with the ten largest covering roughly 0.13%. In regard to this clone: Its antigen is not identified.

Study conclusions and caveats: Generally, estimated richness proved larger in naive subsets than it did in memory subsets.

Trimming at V came to 4 bases and at J to 4 bases, leaving 17 bases not matched to a gene. Germline loops: CDR1 SGHNT, CDR2 YYREEE (reference sequence). CDR3 length: 18 amino acids. This TCR came from a man aged 18 to 29 in good health. V is TRBV5-4 and J is TRBJ2-5, with 9 bases aligning to TRBD2. The material sequenced was naive CD4+ T cells sorted from blood. Subset here: CD45RA+ positively selected. CDR3 bases: TGTGCCAGCAGCCCAGGCCGTTCTGGCGGGGGGGCGGCAGAGACCCAGTACTTC. This encodes CASSPGRSGGGAAETQYF.